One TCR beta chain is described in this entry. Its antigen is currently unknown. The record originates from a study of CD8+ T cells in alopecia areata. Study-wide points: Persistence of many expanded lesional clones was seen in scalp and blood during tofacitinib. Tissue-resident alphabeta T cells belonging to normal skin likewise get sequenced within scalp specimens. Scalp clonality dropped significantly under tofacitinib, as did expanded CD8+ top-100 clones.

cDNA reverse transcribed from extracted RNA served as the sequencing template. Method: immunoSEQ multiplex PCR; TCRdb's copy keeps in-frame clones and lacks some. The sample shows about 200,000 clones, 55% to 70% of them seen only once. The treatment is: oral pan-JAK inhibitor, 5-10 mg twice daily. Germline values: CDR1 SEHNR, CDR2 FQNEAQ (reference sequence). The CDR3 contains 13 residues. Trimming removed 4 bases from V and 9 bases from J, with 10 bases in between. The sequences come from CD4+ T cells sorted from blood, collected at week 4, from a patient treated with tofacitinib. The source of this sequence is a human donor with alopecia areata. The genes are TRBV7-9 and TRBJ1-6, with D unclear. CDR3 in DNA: TGTGCCAGCAGCTCATGGATGGGTTCACCCCTCCACTTT. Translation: CASSSWMGSPLHF.